The next 20 T cell receptor beta chains were all read from a single sample in a study of T cell responses to AZD1222 COVID-19 vaccine. The data were produced by immunoSEQ multiplex PCR, yet TCRdb's version contains in-frame clones alone and is incomplete. This repertoire shows about 100,000 clones, approximately 87% found once; its top ten account for around 4.4%. The specimen comprised peripheral blood, sampled on day 0 of MenACWY control vaccination. All receptors derive from an adult in good health.

The chain is built from TRBV28 and TRBJ1-2; a weak D match, TRBD1 (5 bases). Deletions cut 5 bases from V and 6 bases from J, with 16 bases between. Germline CDR1 and CDR2: MDHEN and SYDVKM. The CDR3 runs to 14 residues. The DNA for the CDR3 is TGTGCCAGCAGTCCCCAAGACAGAAGGGATGGCTACACCTTC. It is translated as CASSPQDRRDGYTF.

This rearrangement joins TRBV18 to TRBJ1-1, with D possibly matching TRBD1 (5 bases). CDR1 and CDR2 (germline): KGHSH, LQKENI. V lost 2 bases, J lost 3 bases, and 13 bases lay in between. CDR3 size: 15 residues. CDR3 DNA sequence: TGTGCCAGCTCACCAGGAGAGGGGAGGGACACTGAAGCTTTCTTT. Its translation: CASSPGEGRDTEAFF.

In this sample, this clone turned up once. The chain joins TRBV19 to TRBJ1-5; a possible D gene is TRBD1 (5 bases). V was shortened by 5 bases and J by 5 bases, with 10 bases between the two germline ends. This CDR3 is 13 amino acids long. Germline-derived CDR1 and CDR2 are LNHDA and SQIVND (reference sequence). The CDR3 coding sequence is TGTGCCAGTAGTCAGGGTGGGGATCAGCCCCAGCATTTT. Protein: CASSQGGDQPQHF.

The chain joins TRBV5-1 to TRBJ2-2, with D possibly TRBD1 on 6 matching bases. Per germline, CDR1 SGHRS and CDR2 YFSETQ. The V end was cut by 0 bases, the J end by 1 base, with 7 bases between. The CDR3 is 15 amino acids. As DNA, the CDR3 is TGCGCCAGCAGCTTGGAGACAGGGAACACCGGGGAGCTGTTTTTT. Encoded protein: CASSLETGNTGELFF. The full variable domain, its missing parts supplied by reference TRBV5-1 and TRBJ2-2, is KAGVTQTPRYLIKTRGQQVTLSCSPISGHRSVSWYQQTPGQGLQFLFEYFSETQRNKGNFPGRFSGRQFSNSRSEMNVSTLELGDSALYLCASSLETGNTGELFFGEGSRLTVL.

This chain joins TRBV3-1 (or the pseudogene TRBV3-2) and TRBJ1-3; D possibly corresponds to TRBD1 (6 bases). Germline CDR1 reads LGHDT; CDR2 reads YNNKEL (reference sequence). The CDR3 is 15 residues long. V was pared by 4 bases and J by 4 bases, with 14 bases between. The CDR3 DNA reads as TGTGCCAGCAGCCTGGGGGCAAGGGGGGGAAACACCATATATTTT. Protein product: CASSLGARGGNTIYF.

The CDR3: CASSLAWGRQDTQYF. The DNA for the CDR3 is TGTGCCAGCAGCTTAGCTTGGGGAAGGCAAGATACGCAGTATTTT. This chain connects TRBV11-2 to TRBJ2-3; D remains unclear. Trimming cost V 1 base and J 5 bases, with 13 bases left between them. The CDR3 loop spans 15 amino acids. Germline lookup yields CDR1 SGHAT and CDR2 FQNNGV.

This clone was counted only a few times. The rearrangement joins TRBV2 to TRBJ1-2; D may be TRBD1 (5 bases). The CDR3 runs 17 residues. Germline loops: CDR1 SNHLY, CDR2 FYNNEI. Trimming took 1 base from V and 5 from J, leaving 20 bases between them. The CDR3 sequence is CASSEGAGRERVYGYTF. CDR3 nucleotide sequence: TGTGCCAGCAGTGAAGGGGCAGGGAGAGAACGGGTTTATGGCTACACCTTC.

The chain is built from TRBV28 and TRBJ2-3, with 9 bases matching TRBD2. V lost 4 bases and J lost 6; bases outside the gene matches: 8. The germline V gene has CDR1 MDHEN and CDR2 SYDVKM. The CDR3 contains 15 residues. The CDR3 DNA reads TGTGCCAGCAGTTCGACTAGCGGATTACGGGATACGCAGTATTTT. Translated, it gives CASSSTSGLRDTQYF.

A single count supports this clone. V usage is TRBV11-2 and J usage is TRBJ2-7; weak D call: TRBD2 (6 bases). Trimming shortened V by 3 bases and J by 3 bases, and 12 bases separated the two germline ends. In germline, CDR1 is SGHAT, CDR2 FQNNGV. The CDR3 contains 14 residues. CDR3 nucleotide sequence: TGTGCCAGCAGCTTTGGGGGGAACAGCTACGAGCAGTACTTC. The encoded protein is CASSFGGNSYEQYF.

In regard to this clone: This sample includes further DNA sequences coding for the same CDR3. This sequence joins TRBV6-5 and TRBJ1-1; possibly TRBD1 for D (6 bases). Germline V gene lookup returns CDR1 MNHEY and CDR2 SVGAGI. The V gene lost 4 bases and the J gene lost 3 bases, with 9 bases spanning the gap. This CDR3 has 13 amino acids. CDR3 nucleotides: TGTGCCAGCAGTTCGCGGACAGACACTGAAGCTTTCTTT. Protein product: CASSSRTDTEAFF.

The genes are TRBV5-4 and TRBJ1-5; possible D gene TRBD1, 6 bases. Germline loops: CDR1 SGHNT, CDR2 YYREEE (reference sequence). The CDR3 totals 14 residues. Deletions cut 4 bases from V and 0 bases from J, with 8 bases between. CDR3 in amino acids: CASSRGGSNQPQHF. CDR3 in DNA: TGTGCCAGCAGCAGAGGGGGTAGCAATCAGCCCCAGCATTTT.

The chain recombines TRBV5-1 with TRBJ2-3; D is perhaps TRBD2 (7 bases). CDR3 length equals 16 residues. Germline-derived CDR1 and CDR2 are SGHRS and YFSETQ. V gave up 0 bases and J gave up 0 bases, with 11 bases separating them. The CDR3 DNA reads TGCGCCAGCAGCTTGGTGGGGGGGACAAGCACAGATACGCAGTATTTT. Its protein product is CASSLVGGTSTDTQYF.

V gene TRBV28 combines with J gene TRBJ1-2, with TRBD1 matching over 8 bases. In germline, CDR1 is MDHEN, CDR2 SYDVKM. Trimming removed 4 bases from V and 8 bases from J; junction bases left unmatched: 9. This CDR3 contains 14 residues. CDR3 bases: TGTGCCAGCAGTTCGGGACAGGTAAACCGGGGCTACACCTTC. Encoded protein: CASSSGQVNRGYTF.

This chain links TRBV30 with TRBJ1-6, with 7 bases matching TRBD1. There are 16 residues in the CDR3. Trimming removed 4 bases from V and 1 base from J; junction bases left unmatched: 7. Per germline, CDR1 GTSNPN and CDR2 SVGIG (reference sequence). The DNA of the CDR3 is TGTGCCTGGAATGGGGCAGGGGGATCCTATAATTCACCCCTCCACTTT. Its translation is CAWNGAGGSYNSPLHF.

The chain uses TRBV3-1 (or the pseudogene TRBV3-2) and TRBJ2-5; unclear D gene. Germline CDR1 LGHDT, CDR2 YNNKEL (reference sequence). This CDR3 is 15 amino acids long. V lost 1 base and J lost 2, with 11 bases in between. CDR3 amino acids: CASSQGVSGQETQYF. The CDR3 DNA is TGTGCCAGCAGCCAAGGGGTATCAGGACAAGAGACCCAGTACTTC.

This clone was counted a few times. The chain couples TRBV6-5 to TRBJ1-1, with D possibly TRBD1 on 5 matching bases. The CDR3 runs 13 residues. Between the trimmed V and J ends, which lost 5 bases and 4 bases, there was a span of 11 bases. In germline, CDR1 is MNHEY, CDR2 SVGAGI. The CDR3 reads CASSLGGGTEAFF. The CDR3 DNA sequence: TGTGCCAGCAGTCTCGGGGGGGGCACTGAAGCTTTCTTT.

The chain has TRBV4-1 and TRBJ2-3; the D is unclear. Germline V gene data show CDR1 as MGHRA and CDR2 as YSYEKL. The CDR3 loop spans 14 amino acids. V dropped 4 bases and J dropped 3 bases, with 11 bases sitting between them. The CDR3 nucleotides are TGCGCCAGCAGCCTTGTTGAAGGGACAGATACGCAGTATTTT. It yields the protein CASSLVEGTDTQYF.

V and J are TRBV6-5 and TRBJ1-6, with D possibly matching TRBD1 (6 bases). V lost 6 bases and J 10 bases, leaving 16 bases between the germline ends. CDR1 and CDR2 from the germline V gene are MNHEY and SVGAGI. The CDR3 runs to 14 residues. CDR3 sequence (DNA): TGTGCCAGCAGCCCCGGGGGCAGCGGCTCACCCCTCCACTTT. Protein product: CASSPGGSGSPLHF.

The V call is TRBV10-2, the J call TRBJ1-6; no clear D. Trimming shortened V by 4 bases and J by 7 bases, and 11 bases separated the two germline ends. This CDR3 is 14 amino acids long. CDR1 and CDR2 (germline): WSHSY, SAAADI. DNA of the CDR3: TGCGCCAGCAGTGTGGCCGTGGACAATTCACCCCTCCACTTT. Translated: CASSVAVDNSPLHF.

The chain recombines TRBV19 with TRBJ1-4; TRBD1 agrees at 10 bases. Germline V gene sequence: CDR1 LNHDA, CDR2 SQIVND (reference sequence). J lost 7 bases, V lost 3 bases, and 5 bases had no gene match. The CDR3 covers 15 residues. CDR3 in amino acids: CASSMRRQGAEKLFF. The CDR3 DNA reads TGTGCCAGTAGTATGCGGAGACAGGGGGCTGAAAAACTGTTTTTT.